Listed below are T cell receptor beta chains from one sample, sequenced in a study of blood T cell repertoires in COVID-19. The method was immunoSEQ multiplex PCR; TCRdb's version includes in-frame clones alone and lacks a portion of them. Of about 68,000 clones in the sample, around 87% are singletons; the top ten hold roughly 7%. The sequenced material came from peripheral blood. These TCRs come from a man aged 50-59 years with active COVID-19. CDR3s include the opening cysteine and the closing phenylalanine or tryptophan. The D gene is left open where the match is weak. Clone size, where shown, is once, few, many, or a class for clones that have expanded.

TRBV28	few	TRBJ2-7	TRBD2	TGTGCCAGCAGTTTCCGGCGGGGGGAGTATCGCTACGAGCAGTACTTC	CASSFRRGEYRYEQYF
TRBV5-1	NA	TRBJ1-4	NA	TGCGCCAGCAGCCGGCGGACAGACGCAACTAATGAAAAACTGTTTTTT	CASSRRTDATNEKLFF
TRBV7-7	NA	TRBJ2-3	NA	TGTGCCAGCAGCTTGGGGGCCGGGACCACAGATACGCAGTATTTT	CASSLGAGTTDTQYF
TRBV5-6	once	TRBJ2-7	NA	TGTGCCAGCAGCTTGGAGCTAGCGCCAACCTACGAGCAGTACTTC	CASSLELAPTYEQYF
TRBV29-1	NA	TRBJ2-7	TRBD1	TGCAGCGTTCGAGGGACAGCCACCACCTACGAGCAGTACTTC	CSVRGTATTYEQYF
TRBV7-3	once	TRBJ2-3	NA	TGTGCCAGCAGCTTCAGTGGGAGCGCGAGATGGTCAGATACGCAGTATTTT	CASSFSGSARWSDTQYF
TRBV19	NA	TRBJ1-1	TRBD1	TGTGCCAGTAGTATAAGGCAGGGGGCGGTGAACACTGAAGCTTTCTTT	CASSIRQGAVNTEAFF
TRBV7-2	NA	TRBJ1-1	NA	TGTGCCAGCAGCTCGCCTGGCGGGGGATCGGCTGAAGCTTTCTTT	CASSSPGGGSAEAFF
TRBV7-6	NA	TRBJ2-2	TRBD1	TGTGCCAGCAGCCCCGGACAGGGGAACACCGGGGAGCTGTTTTTT	CASSPGQGNTGELFF
TRBV5-1	NA	TRBJ1-5	NA	TGCGCCAGCAGCTCTGGGGGCGCTGAGCAGCCCCAGCATTTT	CASSSGGAEQPQHF
TRBV15	NA	TRBJ1-4	NA	TGTGCCACCAGCAGTAGTTCCGGGTTCGATGAAAAACTGTTTTTT	CATSSSSGFDEKLFF
TRBV29-1	NA	TRBJ2-5	TRBD1	TGCAGCGCTACAGGGGGCACCTTAGGAGAGACCCAGTACTTC	CSATGGTLGETQYF
TRBV7-9	few	TRBJ2-5	NA	TGTGCCAGCAGCTTCGCAGGGATGGGGACCCAGTACTTC	CASSFAGMGTQYF
TRBV28	NA	TRBJ1-3	NA	TGTGCCAGCAGTTTTACCGGGACAACGTTCTCTGGAAACACCATATATTTT	CASSFTGTTFSGNTIYF
TRBV29-1	few	TRBJ1-2	TRBD1	TGCAGCGTTGCAAAGATTGGCACGAAAGACGGGACAGCCTATGGCTACACCTTC	CSVAKIGTKDGTAYGYTF
TRBV28	NA	TRBJ1-6	NA	TGTGCCAGCAGTTTTCAACAGTATAATTCACCCCTCCACTTT	CASSFQQYNSPLHF
TRBV27	NA	TRBJ1-3	NA	TGTGCCAGCAGTCCCCGGACAGCCGCCCGAAACACCATATATTTT	CASSPRTAARNTIYF
TRBV5-4	NA	TRBJ1-2	NA	TGTGCCAGCAGCTTGGACAGGGTAGGAGGCTACACCTTC	CASSLDRVGGYTF
TRBV24-1	NA	TRBJ2-3	NA	TGTGCCACCAGTGATTACGGGGGAGCCGGCACAGATACGCAGTATTTT	CATSDYGGAGTDTQYF
TRBV18	NA	TRBJ2-7	TRBD2	TGTGCCAGCTCACCGCCGGGACTAGCGCATTACGAGCAGTACTTC	CASSPPGLAHYEQYF
TRBV7-3	once	TRBJ2-3	TRBD1	TGTGCCAGCAGCCAACAGGGGACAGATACGCAGTATTTT	CASSQQGTDTQYF
TRBV4-1	NA	TRBJ1-4	TRBD1	TGCGCCAGCAGCCAGGGACAGGGGGGTGAAAAACTGTTTTTT	CASSQGQGGEKLFF
TRBV4-1	once	TRBJ2-7	TRBD1	TGCGCCAGCAGCCAAGGCTCAGGACAGGGGGGATACGAGCAGTACTTC	CASSQGSGQGGYEQYF
TRBV28	NA	TRBJ1-1	TRBD1	TGTGCCAGCACTTTATCGAGGGGCAGGGGGCTTACTGAAGCTTTCTTT	CASTLSRGRGLTEAFF
TRBV24-1	NA	TRBJ1-1	NA	TGTGCCACCAGTGATTCTGACAGCTTGAACACTGAAGCTTTCTTT	CATSDSDSLNTEAFF
TRBV7-9	once	TRBJ2-7	TRBD1	TGTGCCAGCAGCTCTAACAGGGGGGCGACCTACGAGCAGTACTTC	CASSSNRGATYEQYF
TRBV6-8	NA	TRBJ2-2	NA	TGTGCCATTGAGGGTTCCGGGGAGCTGTTTTTT	CAIEGSGELFF
TRBV19	NA	TRBJ2-3	TRBD1	TGTGCCAGTAGCCTACAGGGGCAGAGAGGAGATACGCAGTATTTT	CASSLQGQRGDTQYF
TRBV5-1	NA	TRBJ1-4	NA	TGCGCCAGCAGCTTGCAGGGGACCGAAAAACTGTTTTTT	CASSLQGTEKLFF
TRBV7-3	NA	TRBJ2-5	NA	TGTGCCAGCAGCCCCCTCGGGACCGGGACATTCCAAGAGACCCAGTACTTC	CASSPLGTGTFQETQYF
TRBV19	NA	TRBJ2-7	TRBD2	TGTGCCAGTAGTGGTTCTCTAGCGGATTACGAGCAGTACTTC	CASSGSLADYEQYF
TRBV19	NA	TRBJ2-3	NA	TGTGCCAGTAGGTCAGGATCGGCCCAACTGCGAAGCACAGATACGCAGTATTTT	CASRSGSAQLRSTDTQYF
TRBV7-2	NA	TRBJ2-1	NA	TGTGCCAGCAGAGGCTTGGGCGACTCCTACAATGAGCAGTTCTTC	CASRGLGDSYNEQFF
TRBV28	NA	TRBJ1-5	NA	TGTGCCAGCAGACGAGGCGGGAGGCAGCCCCAGCATTTT	CASRRGGRQPQHF
TRBV28	NA	TRBJ1-1	NA	TGTGCCAGCAGGGACTTAAGGGGGGGGAACACTGAAGCTTTCTTT	CASRDLRGGNTEAFF
TRBV15	NA	TRBJ1-3	TRBD1	TGTGCCACCAGCAGAGATCAGGGGGGTTGGTCTGGAAACACCATATATTTT	CATSRDQGGWSGNTIYF
TRBV28	NA	TRBJ2-2	TRBD1	TGTGCCAGCAGTTTACAAATATTACAGGGGGCATGGGGAACCGGGGAGCTGTTTTTT	CASSLQILQGAWGTGELFF
TRBV6-2/TRBV6-3	once	TRBJ2-1	TRBD2	TGTGCCAGCAGCCAAACTAGCGGATACAATGAGCAGTTCTTC	CASSQTSGYNEQFF
TRBV3-1/TRBV3-2	NA	TRBJ2-1	TRBD2	TGTGCCAGCAGGCCGATCGGTAGCGGGAGTCATGAGCAGTTCTTC	CASRPIGSGSHEQFF
TRBV5-8	once	TRBJ2-2	TRBD2	TGTGCCAGCCATAGCGGGAGCATCGCCGGGGAGCTGTTTTTT	CASHSGSIAGELFF